This TCR beta chain was sequenced during a study of beta chain features in type 1 diabetes. CDR3 size: 16 residues. V was shortened by 0 bases and J by 4 bases, with 13 bases between the two germline ends. In germline, CDR1 is LGHNA, CDR2 YSLEER. cDNA synthesis used the whole RNA isolate, giving expressed TCRB sequences. Naive, central memory and regulatory T cell samples came to a mean of about 4 million reads. Some clones are missing from TCRdb's copy, which holds only in-frame ones; the method was immunoSEQ multiplex PCR. The sample includes around 320,000 clones, 14% of them seen just once. This clone was picked up a small number of times.

The V and J genes are TRBV4-3 and TRBJ1-5; D not resolved. The specimen sequenced was central memory CD4+ T cells from blood. This TCR was recovered from a young man in good health. The CDR3 reads CASSQEPRATNQPQHF. CDR3 in DNA: TGCGCCAGCAGCCAAGAACCCAGAGCGACTAATCAGCCCCAGCATTTT.